This T cell receptor (beta chain) was retrieved from a study of blood T cell repertoires in COVID-19. Study overall: The study drew acute and convalescent COVID-19 samples from the United States, Italy and Spain. T cells, B-cell-depleted T cells, or PBMCs supplied cDNA or gDNA.

This clone occurred a few times. V was cut by 0 bases and J by 10 bases, with 22 bases left in between. Germline CDR1 is GTSNPN and CDR2 is SVGIG (reference sequence). The CDR3 contains 16 residues. Authors' methods: Amplifying reference gene primers gave estimates of nucleated cell counts. Assay: immunoSEQ multiplex PCR; the TCRdb copy retains only in-frame clones and omits some. That table gives V, J and clone size, and the DNA gave D and trimming. Of over 250,000 clones detected, almost 85% appear once; the ten largest clones hold 5.1%. J is TRBJ2-1 and V is TRBV30, with D unresolved. Sequencing was carried out using peripheral blood. The origin of this receptor is a man aged 50 to 59 with active or convalescent COVID-19. This CDR3 is CAWSVLPRSLSGEQFF. Here the CDR3 DNA reads TGTGCCTGGAGTGTACTACCGCGGTCCCTTAGTGGGGAGCAGTTCTTC.